Below, 9 T cell receptor beta chains from the same sample are listed, as sequenced in a study of CD8 T cells in Susac syndrome. RNA totalling about 0.5 to 1 ug underwent reverse transcription with random hexamers. Via MiXCR, TCRdb re-called the immunoSEQ multiplex PCR reads, giving one row per CDR3 protein. The repertoire holds about 280,000 distinct CDR3 sequences, with 80% to 90% as singletons. The sequenced sample consisted of CD8+ T cells from PBMCs. These TCRs come from a human donor with multiple sclerosis.

V is TRBV28 and J is TRBJ2-7, with 9 positions matching TRBD2. V lost 6 bases and J lost 5; bases outside the gene matches: 8. Germline V CDR1 and CDR2: MDHEN, SYDVKM. The CDR3 sequence is 14 residues long. The CDR3 region is CASRGLAGNHEQYF. CDR3 bases: TGTGCCAGCAGAGGTCTAGCGGGAAACCACGAGCAGTACTTC.

The chain joins TRBV4-1 to TRBJ2-7; TRBD2 agrees at 8 bases. Trimming cost V 4 bases and J 2 bases; bases outside gene matches: 7. CDR3 length equals 15 residues. CDR1 is MGHRA and CDR2 is YSYEKL in the germline V gene. CDR3 DNA sequence: TGCGCCAGCAGCCCGGGACTAGATGGGACCTACGAGCAGTACTTC. Residues: CASSPGLDGTYEQYF.

The genes are TRBV30 and TRBJ2-2; possible D gene TRBD2, 5 bases. The CDR3 spans 13 residues. The germline gives CDR1 GTSNPN, CDR2 SVGIG (reference sequence). The V end was cut by 5 bases, the J end by 4 bases, with 11 bases between. The CDR3 spells CAWSGKLTGELFF. The CDR3 DNA reads TGTGCCTGGTCCGGGAAACTCACCGGGGAGCTGTTTTTT.

The chain carries TRBV27 and TRBJ1-2; 7 bases match TRBD1. Per the germline V gene, CDR1 is MNHEY and CDR2 is SMNVEV (reference sequence). The CDR3 is 14 residues long. V gave up 3 bases and J gave up 4 bases; unmatched junction bases: 5. CDR3 region: CASSFTGAVYGYTF. The CDR3 region has the DNA TGTGCCAGCAGTTTTACAGGGGCGGTCTATGGCTACACCTTC.

The V gene is TRBV4-1, the J gene TRBJ1-4; no definite D call. Per the germline V gene, CDR1 is MGHRA and CDR2 is YSYEKL. The CDR3 totals 13 residues. Trimming pared 2 bases from V and 5 bases from J, leaving 6 bases between. The CDR3 sequence is CASSQLGNEKLFF. CDR3 bases: TGCGCCAGCAGCCAACTGGGAAATGAAAAACTGTTTTTT.

The chain recombines TRBV11-2 with TRBJ2-3; 10 bases align to TRBD2. The CDR3 is 22 amino acids. Trimming took 2 bases from V and 2 from J; bases not matched to a gene: 22. Germline V gene sequence: CDR1 SGHAT, CDR2 FQNNGV. The CDR3 loop is CASSLFPRGDQASGRNTDTQYF. As DNA, the CDR3 is TGTGCCAGCAGCTTATTCCCTCGGGGTGATCAGGCTAGCGGGAGAAACACAGATACGCAGTATTTT.

The chain is built from TRBV20-1 and TRBJ1-1; possibly TRBD1 for D (5 bases). V was trimmed by 5 bases and J by 1 base, leaving 20 bases between them. Germline CDR1 is DFQATT and CDR2 is SNEGSKA (reference sequence). This CDR3 has 16 residues. The CDR3 sequence: CSASTDDQMENTEAFF. CDR3 nucleotides: TGCAGTGCTTCGACAGATGACCAAATGGAGAACACTGAAGCTTTCTTT.

This sequence joins TRBV6-1 and TRBJ2-7; TRBD2 matches at 10 bases. This CDR3 has 16 amino acids. V was pared by 6 bases and J by 6 bases, with 14 bases of the junction left unmatched. Germline CDR1 is MNHNS and CDR2 is SASEGT. The CDR3 sequence is CASRQAGGPVGVEQYF. CDR3 DNA sequence: TGTGCCAGCAGACAAGCGGGAGGGCCCGTCGGTGTCGAGCAGTACTTC.

V is TRBV28 and J is TRBJ1-1; D is ambiguous. Trimming shortened V by 7 bases and J by 8 bases, and 17 bases separated the two germline ends. Germline CDR1 MDHEN, CDR2 SYDVKM. The CDR3 length is 13 residues. The DNA for the CDR3 is TGTGCCAGCACCATCGTGGAAGGTGCCGAAGCTTTCTTT. It encodes CASTIVEGAEAFF.